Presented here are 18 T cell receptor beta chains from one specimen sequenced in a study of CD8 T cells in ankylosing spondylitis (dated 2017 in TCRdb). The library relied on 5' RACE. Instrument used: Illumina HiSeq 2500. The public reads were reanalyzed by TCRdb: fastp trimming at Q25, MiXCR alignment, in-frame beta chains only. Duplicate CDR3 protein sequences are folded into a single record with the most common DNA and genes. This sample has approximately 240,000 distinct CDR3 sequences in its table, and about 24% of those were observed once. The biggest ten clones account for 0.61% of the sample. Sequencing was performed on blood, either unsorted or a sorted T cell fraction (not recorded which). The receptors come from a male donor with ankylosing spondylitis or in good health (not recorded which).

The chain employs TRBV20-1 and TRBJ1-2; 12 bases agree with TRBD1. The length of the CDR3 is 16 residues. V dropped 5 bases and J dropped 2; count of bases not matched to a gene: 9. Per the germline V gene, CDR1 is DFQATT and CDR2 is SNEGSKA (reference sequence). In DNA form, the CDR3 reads TGCAGTGCTCTCCCCCTTGGGACAGGGGGCAACTATGGCTACACCTTC. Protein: CSALPLGTGGNYGYTF.

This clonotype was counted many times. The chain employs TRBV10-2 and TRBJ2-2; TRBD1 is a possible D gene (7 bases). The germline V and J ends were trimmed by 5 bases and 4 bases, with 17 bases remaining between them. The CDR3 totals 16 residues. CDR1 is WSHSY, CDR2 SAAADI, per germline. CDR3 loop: CASSRQGGLSTGELFF. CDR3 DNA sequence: TGCGCCAGCAGTAGACAGGGAGGCCTGAGCACCGGGGAGCTGTTTTTT.

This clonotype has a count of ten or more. The CDR3 loop is CSVERQVPTAEQFF. The CDR3 DNA follows: TGCAGCGTTGAGAGGCAGGTCCCGACTGCTGAGCAGTTCTTC. The chain uses TRBV29-1 and TRBJ2-1; D is ambiguous. This CDR3 is 14 amino acids long. The V end lost 3 bases, the J end lost 9 bases, and 18 bases lay between the germline ends. Germline V CDR1 and CDR2: SQVTM, ANQGSEA.

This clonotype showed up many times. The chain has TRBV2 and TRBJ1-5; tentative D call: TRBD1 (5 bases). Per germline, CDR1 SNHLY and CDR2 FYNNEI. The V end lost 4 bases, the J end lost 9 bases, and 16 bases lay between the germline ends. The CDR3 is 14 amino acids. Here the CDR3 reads CASSGGTAGGPQHF. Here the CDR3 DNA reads TGTGCCAGCAGTGGGGGGACGGCAGGCGGGCCCCAGCATTTT.

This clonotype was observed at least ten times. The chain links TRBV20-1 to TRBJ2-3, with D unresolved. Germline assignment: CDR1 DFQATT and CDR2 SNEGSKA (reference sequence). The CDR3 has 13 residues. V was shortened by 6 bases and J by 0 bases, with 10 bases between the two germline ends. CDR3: CSARTSSTDTQYF. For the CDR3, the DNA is TGCAGTGCAAGGACGTCTAGCACAGATACGCAGTATTTT.

The CDR3 here is CASSPDGSSYNSPLHF. CDR3 DNA: TGTGCCAGCAGCCCGGACGGTAGCTCCTATAATTCACCCCTCCACTTT. The chain links TRBV3-1 to TRBJ1-6; no definite D call. The V gene's germline CDR1 is LGHDT and CDR2 YNNKEL (reference sequence). This CDR3 is 16 amino acids long. V was trimmed by 4 bases and J by 0 bases, leaving 10 bases between them.

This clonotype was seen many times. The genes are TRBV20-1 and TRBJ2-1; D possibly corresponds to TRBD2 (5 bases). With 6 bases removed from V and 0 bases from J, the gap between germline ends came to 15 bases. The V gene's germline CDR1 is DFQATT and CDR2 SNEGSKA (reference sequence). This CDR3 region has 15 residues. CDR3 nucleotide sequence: TGCAGTGCCACCTCAGGACTGAGCTCCTACAATGAGCAGTTCTTC. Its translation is CSATSGLSSYNEQFF.

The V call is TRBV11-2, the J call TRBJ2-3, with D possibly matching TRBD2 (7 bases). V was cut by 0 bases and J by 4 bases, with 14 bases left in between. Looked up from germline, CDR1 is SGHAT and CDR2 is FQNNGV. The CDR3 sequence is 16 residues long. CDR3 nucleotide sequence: TGTGCCAGCAGCTTAGATTCAGGCGGGGGCGCAGATACGCAGTATTTT. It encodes CASSLDSGGGADTQYF.

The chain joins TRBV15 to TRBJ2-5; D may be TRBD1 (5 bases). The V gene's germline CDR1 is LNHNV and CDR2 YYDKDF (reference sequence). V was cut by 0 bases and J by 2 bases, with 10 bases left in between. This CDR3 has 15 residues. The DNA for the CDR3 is TGTGCCACCAGCAGAGATACAGGAACTCAAGAGACCCAGTACTTC. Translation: CATSRDTGTQETQYF.

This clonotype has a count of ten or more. The CDR3 reads CASTTYNEQFF. The CDR3 DNA reads as TGTGCCAGCACCACCTACAATGAGCAGTTCTTC. This rearrangement joins TRBV12-3 or TRBV12-4 to TRBJ2-1; no definite D call. The CDR3 is made up of 11 amino acids. Trimming shortened V by 7 bases and J by 2 bases, and 3 bases separated the two germline ends.

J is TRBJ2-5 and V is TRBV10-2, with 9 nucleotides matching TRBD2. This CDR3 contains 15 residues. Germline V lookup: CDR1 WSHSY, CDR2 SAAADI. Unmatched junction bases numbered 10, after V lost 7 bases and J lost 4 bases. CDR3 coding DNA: TGCGCCAGCATGATGGGGCGGGGGGGCCGAGAGACCCAGTACTTC. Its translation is CASMMGRGGRETQYF.

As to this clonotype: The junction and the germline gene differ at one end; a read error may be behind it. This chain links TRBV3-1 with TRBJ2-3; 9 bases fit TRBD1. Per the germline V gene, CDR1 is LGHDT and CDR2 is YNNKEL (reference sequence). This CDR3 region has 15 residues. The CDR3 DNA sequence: TGTGCCACCAGCCTCGGGACAGGGCAGACAGATACGCAGTATTTT. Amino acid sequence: CATSLGTGQTDTQYF.

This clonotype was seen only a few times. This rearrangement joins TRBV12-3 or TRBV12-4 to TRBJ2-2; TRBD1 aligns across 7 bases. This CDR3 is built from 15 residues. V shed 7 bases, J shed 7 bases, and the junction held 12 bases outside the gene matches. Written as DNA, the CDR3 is TGTGCCAGCAAACCCAGACAGGGAAGTATCGGGGAGCTGTTTTTT. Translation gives CASKPRQGSIGELFF.

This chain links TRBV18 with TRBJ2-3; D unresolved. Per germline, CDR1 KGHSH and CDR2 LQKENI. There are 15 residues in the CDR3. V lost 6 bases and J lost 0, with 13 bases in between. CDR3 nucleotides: TGTGCCAGCTCCCGCGCCGGTGGGAGCACAGATACGCAGTATTTT. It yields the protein CASSRAGGSTDTQYF.

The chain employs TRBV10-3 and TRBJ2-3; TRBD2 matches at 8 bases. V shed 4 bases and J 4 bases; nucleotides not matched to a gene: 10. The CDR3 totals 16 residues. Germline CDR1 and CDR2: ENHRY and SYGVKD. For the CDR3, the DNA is TGTGCCATCAGTGGTTCCCCAGCGGGGGCCGCAGATACGCAGTATTTT. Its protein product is CAISGSPAGAADTQYF.

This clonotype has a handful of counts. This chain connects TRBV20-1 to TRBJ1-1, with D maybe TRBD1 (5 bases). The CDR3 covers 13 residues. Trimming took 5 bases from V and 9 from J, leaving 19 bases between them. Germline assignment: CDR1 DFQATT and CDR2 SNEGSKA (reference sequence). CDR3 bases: TGCAGTGCTGGGGCGTCGCCCCGACGTCAAGCTTTCTTT. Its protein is CSAGASPRRQAFF.

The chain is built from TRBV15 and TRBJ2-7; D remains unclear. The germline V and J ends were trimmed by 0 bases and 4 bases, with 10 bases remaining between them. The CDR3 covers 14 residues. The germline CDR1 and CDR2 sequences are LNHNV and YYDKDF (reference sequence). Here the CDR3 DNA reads TGTGCCACCAGCAGAGATCGGCGAGCATACGAGCAGTACTTC. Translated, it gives CATSRDRRAYEQYF.

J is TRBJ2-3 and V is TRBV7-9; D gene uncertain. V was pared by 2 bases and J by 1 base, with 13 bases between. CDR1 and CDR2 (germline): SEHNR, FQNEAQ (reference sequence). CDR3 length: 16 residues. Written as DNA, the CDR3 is TGTGCCAGCAGCTTATTGCCTAGGAGTGGCACAGATACGCAGTATTTT. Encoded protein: CASSLLPRSGTDTQYF.